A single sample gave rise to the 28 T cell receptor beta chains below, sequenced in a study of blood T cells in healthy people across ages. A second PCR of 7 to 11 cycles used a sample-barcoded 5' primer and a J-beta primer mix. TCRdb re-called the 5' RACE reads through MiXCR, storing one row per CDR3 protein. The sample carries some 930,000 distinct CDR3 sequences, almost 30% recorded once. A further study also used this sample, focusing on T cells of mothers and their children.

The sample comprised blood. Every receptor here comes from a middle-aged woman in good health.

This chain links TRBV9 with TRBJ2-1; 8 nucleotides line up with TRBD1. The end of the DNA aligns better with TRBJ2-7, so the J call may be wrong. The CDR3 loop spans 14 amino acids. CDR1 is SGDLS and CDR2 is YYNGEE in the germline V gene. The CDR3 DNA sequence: TGTGCCAGCACCCCACAGGGGGTTTACAATGAGCAGTACTTC. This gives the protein CASTPQGVYNEQYF.

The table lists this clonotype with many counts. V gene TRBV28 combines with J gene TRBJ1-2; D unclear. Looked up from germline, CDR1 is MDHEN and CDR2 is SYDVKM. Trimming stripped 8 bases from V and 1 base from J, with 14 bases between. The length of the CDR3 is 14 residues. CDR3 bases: TGTGCCAGCGCAAGCCGGAACTATAACTATGGCTACACCTTC. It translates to CASASRNYNYGYTF.

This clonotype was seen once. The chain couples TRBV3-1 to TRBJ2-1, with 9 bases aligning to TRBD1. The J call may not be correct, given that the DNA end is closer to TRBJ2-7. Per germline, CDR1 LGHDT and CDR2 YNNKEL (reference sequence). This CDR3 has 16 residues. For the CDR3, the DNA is TGTGCCAGCAGCGAAAATTTCGGACAGGGGTCCCACGAGCAGTACTTC. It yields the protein CASSENFGQGSHEQYF.

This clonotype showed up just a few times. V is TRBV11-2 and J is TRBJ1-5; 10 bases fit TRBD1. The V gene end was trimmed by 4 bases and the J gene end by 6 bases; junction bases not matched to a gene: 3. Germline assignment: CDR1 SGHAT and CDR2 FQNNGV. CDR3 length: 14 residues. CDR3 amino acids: CASSSTGGGQPQHF. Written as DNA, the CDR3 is TGTGCCAGCAGCTCGACAGGGGGCGGTCAGCCCCAGCATTTT.

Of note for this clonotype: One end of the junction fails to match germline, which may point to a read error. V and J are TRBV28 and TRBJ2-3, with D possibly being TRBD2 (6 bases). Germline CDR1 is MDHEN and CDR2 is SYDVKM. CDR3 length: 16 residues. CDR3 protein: CAGSPRGRRLEDTQYF. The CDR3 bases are TGTGCCGGCAGTCCCCGTGGGAGGCGCCTGGAAGATACGCAGTATTTT.

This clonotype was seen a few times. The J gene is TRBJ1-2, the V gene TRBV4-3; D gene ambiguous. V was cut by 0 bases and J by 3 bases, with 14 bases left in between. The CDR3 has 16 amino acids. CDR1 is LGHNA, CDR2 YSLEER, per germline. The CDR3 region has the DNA TGCGCCAGCAGCCAAGATTTGGGCACAGACGACTATGGCTACACCTTC. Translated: CASSQDLGTDDYGYTF.

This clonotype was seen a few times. In nucleotides, the CDR3 is TGTGCCAGTAGTGATAGGTGGGACTCTGGGGCCAACGTCCTGACTTTC. Amino acids: CASSDRWDSGANVLTF. The genes are TRBV19 and TRBJ2-6; D is unresolved. The germline V gene has CDR1 LNHDA and CDR2 SQIVND (reference sequence). Trimming pared 5 bases from V and 0 bases from J, leaving 11 bases between. The length of the CDR3 is 16 residues.

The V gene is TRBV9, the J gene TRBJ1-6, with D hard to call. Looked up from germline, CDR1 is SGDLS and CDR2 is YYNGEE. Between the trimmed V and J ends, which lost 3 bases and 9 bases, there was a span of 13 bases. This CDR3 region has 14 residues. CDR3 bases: TGTGCCAGCAGCGGAGGCTCCACGGGTTCACCCCTCCACTTT. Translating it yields CASSGGSTGSPLHF. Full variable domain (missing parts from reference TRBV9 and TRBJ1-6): DSGVTQTPKHLITATGQRVTLRCSPRSGDLSVYWYQQSLDQGLQFLIQYYNGEERAKGNILERFSAQQFPDLHSELNLSSLELGDSALYFCASSGGSTGSPLHFGNGTRLTVT.

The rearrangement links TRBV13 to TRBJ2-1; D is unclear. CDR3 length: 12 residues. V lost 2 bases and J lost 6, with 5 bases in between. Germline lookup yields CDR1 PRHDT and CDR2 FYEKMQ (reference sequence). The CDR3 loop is CASSLRLNEQFF. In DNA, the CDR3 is TGTGCCAGCAGCTTAAGGCTCAATGAGCAGTTCTTC.

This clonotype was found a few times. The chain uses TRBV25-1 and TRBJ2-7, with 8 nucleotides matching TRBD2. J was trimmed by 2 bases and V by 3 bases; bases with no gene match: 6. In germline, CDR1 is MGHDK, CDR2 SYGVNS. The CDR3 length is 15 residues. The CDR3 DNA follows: TGTGCCAGCAGTGATTGGAGCGGGGGTCCCTACGAGCAGTACTTC. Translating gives CASSDWSGGPYEQYF.

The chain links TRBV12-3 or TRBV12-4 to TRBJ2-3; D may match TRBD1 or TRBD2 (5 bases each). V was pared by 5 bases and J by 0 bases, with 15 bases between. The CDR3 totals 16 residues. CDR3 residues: CASSRTGDGSTDTQYF. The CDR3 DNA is TGTGCCAGCAGTCGGACTGGGGACGGTAGCACAGATACGCAGTATTTT.

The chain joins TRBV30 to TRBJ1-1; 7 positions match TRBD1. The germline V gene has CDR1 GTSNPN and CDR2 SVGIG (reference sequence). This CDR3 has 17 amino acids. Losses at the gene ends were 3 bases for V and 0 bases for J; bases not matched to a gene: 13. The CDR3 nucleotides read TGTGCCTGGAGCCCCCGACAGGGTGGTGGGGTGAACACTGAAGCTTTCTTT. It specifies CAWSPRQGGGVNTEAFF.

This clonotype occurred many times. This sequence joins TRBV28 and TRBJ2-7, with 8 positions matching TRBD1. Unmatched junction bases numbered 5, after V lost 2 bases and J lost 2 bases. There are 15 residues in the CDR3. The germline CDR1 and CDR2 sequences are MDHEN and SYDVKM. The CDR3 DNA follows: TGTGCCAGCAGTTTAGGGCTGGACAGGGCCTACGAGCAGTACTTC. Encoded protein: CASSLGLDRAYEQYF. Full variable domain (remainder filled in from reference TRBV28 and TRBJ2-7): DVKVTQSSRYLVKRTGEKVFLECVQDMDHENMFWYRQDPGLGLRLIYFSYDVKMKEKGDIPEGYSVSREKKERFSLILESASTNQTSMYLCASSLGLDRAYEQYFGPGTRLTVT.

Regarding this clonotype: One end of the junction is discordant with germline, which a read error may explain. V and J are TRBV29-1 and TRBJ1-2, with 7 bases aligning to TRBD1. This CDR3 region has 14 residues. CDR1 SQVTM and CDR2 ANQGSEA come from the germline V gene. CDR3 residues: CSVEGDRENYGYTF. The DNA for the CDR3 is TGCAGCGTTGAAGGAGACAGGGAAAACTATGGTTACACCTTC.

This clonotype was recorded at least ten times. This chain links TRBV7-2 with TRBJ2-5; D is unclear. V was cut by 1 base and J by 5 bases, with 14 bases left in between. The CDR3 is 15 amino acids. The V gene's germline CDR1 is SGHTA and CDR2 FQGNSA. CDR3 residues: CASSLDLGNWETQYF. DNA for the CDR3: TGTGCCAGCAGCTTAGATTTAGGGAATTGGGAGACCCAGTACTTC.

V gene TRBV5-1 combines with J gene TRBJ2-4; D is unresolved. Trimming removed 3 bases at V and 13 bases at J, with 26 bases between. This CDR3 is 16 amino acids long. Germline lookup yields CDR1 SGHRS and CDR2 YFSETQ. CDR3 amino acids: CASSSTVPRYWNEQYF. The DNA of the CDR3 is TGCGCCAGCAGCTCGACCGTCCCCAGGTATTGGAATGAGCAGTACTTC.

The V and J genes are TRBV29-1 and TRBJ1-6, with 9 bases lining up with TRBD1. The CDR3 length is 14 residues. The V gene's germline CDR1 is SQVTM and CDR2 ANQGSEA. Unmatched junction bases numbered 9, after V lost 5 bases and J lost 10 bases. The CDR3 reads CSVSSGTGMSPLHF. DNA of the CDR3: TGCAGCGTTTCCTCCGGGACAGGGATGTCACCCCTCCACTTT.

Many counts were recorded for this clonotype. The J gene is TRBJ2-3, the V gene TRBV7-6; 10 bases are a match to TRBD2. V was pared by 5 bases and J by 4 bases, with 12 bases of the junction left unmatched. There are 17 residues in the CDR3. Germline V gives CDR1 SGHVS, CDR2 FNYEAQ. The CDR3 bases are TGTGCCAGCAGCCCCGGCACCTTAGCGGGGGGCGCAGATACGCAGTATTTT. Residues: CASSPGTLAGGADTQYF.

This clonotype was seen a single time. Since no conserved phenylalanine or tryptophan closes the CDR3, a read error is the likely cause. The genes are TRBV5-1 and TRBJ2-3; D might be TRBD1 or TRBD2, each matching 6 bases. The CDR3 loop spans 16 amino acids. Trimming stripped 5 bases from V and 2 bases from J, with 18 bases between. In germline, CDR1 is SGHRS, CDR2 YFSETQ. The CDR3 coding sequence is TGCGCCAGCAGTTCGAGGGGGGTCCCGTTCACAGATACGCAGTATTAT. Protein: CASSSRGVPFTDTQYY.

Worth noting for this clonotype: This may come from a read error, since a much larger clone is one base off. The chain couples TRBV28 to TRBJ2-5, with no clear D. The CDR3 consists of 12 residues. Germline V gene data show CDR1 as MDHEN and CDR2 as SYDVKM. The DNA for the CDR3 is TGTGCCAACAGTCTTAACAGTTTGACCCAGTACTTC. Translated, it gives CANSLNSLTQYF.

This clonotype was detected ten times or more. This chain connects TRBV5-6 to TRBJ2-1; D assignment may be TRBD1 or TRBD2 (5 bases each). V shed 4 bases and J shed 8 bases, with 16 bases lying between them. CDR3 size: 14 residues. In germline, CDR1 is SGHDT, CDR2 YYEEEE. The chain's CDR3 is CASSAGPRGYEQFF. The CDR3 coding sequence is TGTGCCAGCAGCGCAGGACCACGGGGCTATGAGCAGTTCTTC.

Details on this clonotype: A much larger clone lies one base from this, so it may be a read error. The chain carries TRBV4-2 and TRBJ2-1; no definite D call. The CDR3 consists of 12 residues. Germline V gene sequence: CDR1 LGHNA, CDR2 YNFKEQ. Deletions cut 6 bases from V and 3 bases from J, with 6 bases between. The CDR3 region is CASSMVYNEQFF. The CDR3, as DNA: TGTGCCAGCAGTATGGTCTACAATGAGCAGTTCTTC.

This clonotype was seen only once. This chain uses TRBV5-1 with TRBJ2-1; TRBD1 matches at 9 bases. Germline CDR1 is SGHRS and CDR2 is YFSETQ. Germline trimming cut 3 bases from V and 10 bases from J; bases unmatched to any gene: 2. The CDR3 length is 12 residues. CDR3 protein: CASSWGTGEQFF. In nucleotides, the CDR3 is TGCGCCAGCAGCTGGGGGACAGGGGAGCAGTTCTTC.

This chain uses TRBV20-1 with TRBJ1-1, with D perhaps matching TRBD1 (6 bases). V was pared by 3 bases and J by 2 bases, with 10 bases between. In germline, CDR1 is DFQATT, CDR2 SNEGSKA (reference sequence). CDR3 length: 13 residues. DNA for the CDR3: TGCAGTGCTAGTGCCAGGGGCAACACTGAAGCTTTCTTT. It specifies CSASARGNTEAFF.

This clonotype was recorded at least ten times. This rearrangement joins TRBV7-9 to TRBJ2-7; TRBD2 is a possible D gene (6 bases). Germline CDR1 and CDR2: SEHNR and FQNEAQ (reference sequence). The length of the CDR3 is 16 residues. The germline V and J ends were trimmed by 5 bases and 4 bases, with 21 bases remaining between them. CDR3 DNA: TGTGCCAGCAGCAATACTGGCGGGACGGCCCCTTACGAGCAGTACTTC. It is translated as CASSNTGGTAPYEQYF. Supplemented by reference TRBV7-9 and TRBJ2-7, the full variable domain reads DTGVSQNPRHKITKRGQNVTFRCDPISEHNRLYWYRQTLGQGPEFLTYFQNEAQLEKSRLLSDRFSAERPKGSFSTLEIQRTEQGDSAMYLCASSNTGGTAPYEQYFGPGTRLTVT.

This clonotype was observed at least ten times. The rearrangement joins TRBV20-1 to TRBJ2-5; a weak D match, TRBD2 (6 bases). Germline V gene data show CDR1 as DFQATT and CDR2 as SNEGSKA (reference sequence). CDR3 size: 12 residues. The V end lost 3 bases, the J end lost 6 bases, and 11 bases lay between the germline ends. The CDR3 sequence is CSARMGGQTQYF. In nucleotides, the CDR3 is TGCAGTGCTAGGATGGGGGGACAGACCCAGTACTTC.

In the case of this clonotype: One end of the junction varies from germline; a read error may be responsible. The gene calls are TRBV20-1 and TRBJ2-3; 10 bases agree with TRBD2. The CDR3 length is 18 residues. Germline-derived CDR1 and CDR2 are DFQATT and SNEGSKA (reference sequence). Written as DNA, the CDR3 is TGCAGTGCTAGAGTGGGTAGCGGGGGGTTACCTCCCACAGATACGCGGTATTTT. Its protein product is CSARVGSGGLPPTDTRYF.

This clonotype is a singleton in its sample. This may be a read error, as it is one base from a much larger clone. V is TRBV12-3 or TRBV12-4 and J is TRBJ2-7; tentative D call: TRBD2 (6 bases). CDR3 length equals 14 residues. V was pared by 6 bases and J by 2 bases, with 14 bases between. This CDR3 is CASRGLPRAYEQYF. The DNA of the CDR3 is TGTGCCAGCAGGGGACTGCCCAGGGCCTACGAGCAGTACTTC.